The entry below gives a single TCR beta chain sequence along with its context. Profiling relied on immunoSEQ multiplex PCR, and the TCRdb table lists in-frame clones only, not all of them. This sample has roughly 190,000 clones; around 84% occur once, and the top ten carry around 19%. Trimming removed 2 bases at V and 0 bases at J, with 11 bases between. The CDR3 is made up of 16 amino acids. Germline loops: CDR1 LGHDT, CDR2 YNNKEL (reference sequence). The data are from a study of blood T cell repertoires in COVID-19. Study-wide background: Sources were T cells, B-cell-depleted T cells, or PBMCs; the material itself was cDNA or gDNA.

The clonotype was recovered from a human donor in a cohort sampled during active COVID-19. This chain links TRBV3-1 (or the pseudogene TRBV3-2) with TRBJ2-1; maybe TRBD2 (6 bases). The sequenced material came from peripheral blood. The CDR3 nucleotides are TGTGCCAGCAGCCAATCCGACGGGAGCTCCTACAATGAGCAGTTCTTC. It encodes CASSQSDGSSYNEQFF.